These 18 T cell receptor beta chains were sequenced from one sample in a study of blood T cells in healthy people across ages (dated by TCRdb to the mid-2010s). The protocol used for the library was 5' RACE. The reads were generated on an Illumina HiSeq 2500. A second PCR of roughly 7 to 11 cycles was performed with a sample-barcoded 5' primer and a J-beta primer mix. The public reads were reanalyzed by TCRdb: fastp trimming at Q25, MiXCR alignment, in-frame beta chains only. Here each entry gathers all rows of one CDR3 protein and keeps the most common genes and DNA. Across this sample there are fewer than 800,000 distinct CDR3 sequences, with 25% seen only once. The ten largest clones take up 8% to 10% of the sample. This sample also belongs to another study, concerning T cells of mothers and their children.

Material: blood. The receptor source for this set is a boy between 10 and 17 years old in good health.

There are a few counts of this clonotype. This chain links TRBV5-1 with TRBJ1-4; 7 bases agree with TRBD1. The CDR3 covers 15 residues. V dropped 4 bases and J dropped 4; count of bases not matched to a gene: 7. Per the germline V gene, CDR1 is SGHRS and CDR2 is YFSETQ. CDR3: CASSVYRGINEKLFF. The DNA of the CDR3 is TGCGCCAGCAGCGTCTACAGGGGAATTAATGAAAAACTGTTTTTT.

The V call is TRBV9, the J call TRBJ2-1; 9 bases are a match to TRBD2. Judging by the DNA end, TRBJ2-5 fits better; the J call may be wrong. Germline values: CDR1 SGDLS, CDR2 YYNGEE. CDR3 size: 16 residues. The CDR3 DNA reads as TGTGCCAGCAGCACCGGGACTAGCCCATCGCAAGAGACCCAGTACTTC. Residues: CASSTGTSPSQETQYF.

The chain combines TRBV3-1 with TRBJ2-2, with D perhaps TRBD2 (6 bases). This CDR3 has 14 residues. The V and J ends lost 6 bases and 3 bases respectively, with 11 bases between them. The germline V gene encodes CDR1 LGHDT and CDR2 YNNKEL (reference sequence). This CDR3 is CASRRGPYTGELFF. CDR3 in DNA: TGTGCCAGCAGGCGGGGTCCATACACCGGGGAGCTGTTTTTT.

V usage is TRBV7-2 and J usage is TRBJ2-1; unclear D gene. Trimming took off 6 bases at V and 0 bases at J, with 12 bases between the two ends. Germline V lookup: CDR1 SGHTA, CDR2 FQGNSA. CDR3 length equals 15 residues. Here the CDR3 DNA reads TGTGCCAGCAGTATTACTGGAAGCTCCTACAATGAGCAGTTCTTC. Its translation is CASSITGSSYNEQFF. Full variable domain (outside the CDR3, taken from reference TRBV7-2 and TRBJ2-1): GAGVSQSPSNKVTEKGKDVELRCDPISGHTALYWYRQSLGQGLEFLIYFQGNSAPDKSGLPSDRFSAERTGGSVSTLTIQRTQQEDSAVYLCASSITGSSYNEQFFGPGTRLTVL.

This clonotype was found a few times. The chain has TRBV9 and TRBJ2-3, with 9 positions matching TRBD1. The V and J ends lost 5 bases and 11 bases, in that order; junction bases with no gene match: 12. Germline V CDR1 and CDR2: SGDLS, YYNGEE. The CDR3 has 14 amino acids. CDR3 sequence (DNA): TGTGCCAGCAGTCGAGTCCCGGGACAGGGTCTGCAGTATTTT. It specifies CASSRVPGQGLQYF.

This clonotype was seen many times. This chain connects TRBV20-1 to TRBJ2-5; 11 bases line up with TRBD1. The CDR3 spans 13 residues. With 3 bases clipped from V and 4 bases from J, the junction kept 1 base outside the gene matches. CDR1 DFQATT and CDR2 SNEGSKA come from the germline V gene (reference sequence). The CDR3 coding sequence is TGCAGTGCTAGCGGGACAGGGGGAGAGACCCAGTACTTC. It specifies CSASGTGGETQYF.

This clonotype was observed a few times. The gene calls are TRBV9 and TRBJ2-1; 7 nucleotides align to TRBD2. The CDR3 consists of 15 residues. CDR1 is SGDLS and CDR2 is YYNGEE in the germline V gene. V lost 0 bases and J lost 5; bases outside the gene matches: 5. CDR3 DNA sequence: TGTGCCAGCAGCGTAGCCCCGGGAGGCCACAATGAGCAGTTCTTC. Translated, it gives CASSVAPGGHNEQFF.

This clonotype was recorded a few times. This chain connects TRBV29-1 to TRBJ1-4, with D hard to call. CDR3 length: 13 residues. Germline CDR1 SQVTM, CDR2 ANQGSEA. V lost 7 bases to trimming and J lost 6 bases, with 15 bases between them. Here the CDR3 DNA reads TGCAGCGCCCTAGTTCCTAGTGATGAAAAACTGTTTTTT. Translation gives CSALVPSDEKLFF.

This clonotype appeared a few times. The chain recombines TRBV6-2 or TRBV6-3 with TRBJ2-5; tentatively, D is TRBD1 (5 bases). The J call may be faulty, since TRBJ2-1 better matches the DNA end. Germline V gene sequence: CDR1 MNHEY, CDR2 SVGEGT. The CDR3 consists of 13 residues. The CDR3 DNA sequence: TGTGCCAGCAGTTACTCGTCAGGGAATGAGCAGTTCTTC. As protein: CASSYSSGNEQFF.

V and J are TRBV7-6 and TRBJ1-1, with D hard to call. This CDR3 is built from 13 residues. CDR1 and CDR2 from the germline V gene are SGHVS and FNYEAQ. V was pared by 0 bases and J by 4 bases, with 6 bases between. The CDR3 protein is CASSLAGITEAFF. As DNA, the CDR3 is TGTGCCAGCAGCTTAGCAGGGATCACTGAAGCTTTCTTT.

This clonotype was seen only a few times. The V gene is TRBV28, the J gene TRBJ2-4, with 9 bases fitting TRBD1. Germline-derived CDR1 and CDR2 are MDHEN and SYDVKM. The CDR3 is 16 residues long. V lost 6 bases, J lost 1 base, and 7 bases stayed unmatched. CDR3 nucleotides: TGTGCCAGCAGCGTACAGGGGGCTGAGGCCAAAAACATTCAGTACTTC. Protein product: CASSVQGAEAKNIQYF.

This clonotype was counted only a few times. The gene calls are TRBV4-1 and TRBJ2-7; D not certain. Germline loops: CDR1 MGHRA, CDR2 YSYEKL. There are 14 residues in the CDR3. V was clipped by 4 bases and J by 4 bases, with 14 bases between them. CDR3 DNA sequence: TGCGCCAGCAGCCCAGGCGACGGGTGGTACGAGCAGTACTTC. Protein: CASSPGDGWYEQYF.

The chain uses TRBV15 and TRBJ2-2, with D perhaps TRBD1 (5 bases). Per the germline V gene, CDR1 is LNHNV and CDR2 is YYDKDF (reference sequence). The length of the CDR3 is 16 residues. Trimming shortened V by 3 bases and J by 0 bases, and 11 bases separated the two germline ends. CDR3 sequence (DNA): TGTGCCACCAGCAGGACAGATGAACCGAACACCGGGGAGCTGTTTTTT. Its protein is CATSRTDEPNTGELFF.

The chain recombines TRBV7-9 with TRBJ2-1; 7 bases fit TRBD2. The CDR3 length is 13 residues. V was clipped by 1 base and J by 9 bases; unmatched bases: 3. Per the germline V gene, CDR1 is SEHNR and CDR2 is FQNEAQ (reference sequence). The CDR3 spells CASSLVGGVEQFF. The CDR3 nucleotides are TGTGCCAGCAGCTTAGTGGGAGGGGTTGAGCAGTTCTTC.

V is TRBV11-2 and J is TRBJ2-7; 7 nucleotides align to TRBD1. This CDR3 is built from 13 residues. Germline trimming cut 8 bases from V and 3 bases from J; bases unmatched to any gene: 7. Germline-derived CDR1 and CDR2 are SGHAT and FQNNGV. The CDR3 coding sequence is TGTGCCAGCCACCTGACAGGGAGCTACGAGCAGTACTTC. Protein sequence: CASHLTGSYEQYF.

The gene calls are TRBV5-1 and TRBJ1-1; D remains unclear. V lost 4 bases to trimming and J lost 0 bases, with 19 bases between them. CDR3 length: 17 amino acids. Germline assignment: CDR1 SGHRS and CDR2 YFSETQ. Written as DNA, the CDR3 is TGCGCCAGCAGCCTCTTATGGTTTTCTAAAATGAACACTGAAGCTTTCTTT. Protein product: CASSLLWFSKMNTEAFF.

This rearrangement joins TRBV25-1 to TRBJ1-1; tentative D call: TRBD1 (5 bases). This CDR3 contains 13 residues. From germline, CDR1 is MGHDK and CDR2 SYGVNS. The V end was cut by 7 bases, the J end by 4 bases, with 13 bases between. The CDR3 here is CASKLGESTEAFF. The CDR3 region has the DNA TGTGCCAGCAAGTTGGGGGAGTCCACTGAAGCTTTCTTT.

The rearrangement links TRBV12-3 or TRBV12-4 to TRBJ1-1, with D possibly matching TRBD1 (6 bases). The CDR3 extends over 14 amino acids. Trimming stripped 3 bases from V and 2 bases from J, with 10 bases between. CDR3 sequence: CASSFIGGNTEAFF. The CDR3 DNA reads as TGTGCCAGCAGTTTTATAGGGGGAAACACTGAAGCTTTCTTT.